This T cell receptor (beta chain) derives from a study of beta chain features in type 1 diabetes. On this clone: The antigen is not known.

Study-level findings and limits: Moderately but significantly shorter TCRB CDR3s were found in Type 1 diabetes patients in all four CD4+ subsets.

The isolated RNA, all of it, was reverse transcribed, so expressed TCRB transcripts were what got sequenced. Sequenced by immunoSEQ multiplex PCR; TCRdb stores in-frame clones only, minus some. Of 20,000 to 25,000 clones in the sample, about two thirds were seen once. Material for sequencing was Tregs from blood. The source is a young man with type 1 diabetes.

CDR3 protein: CASSLESRDREVEQYF. The CDR3 bases are TGTGCCAGCAGCTTAGAGTCCCGGGACAGGGAAGTCGAGCAGTACTTC. The rearrangement links TRBV7-8 to TRBJ2-7; 9 bases are shared with TRBD1. This CDR3 has 16 residues. V trimming: 1 base; J trimming: 6 bases; junction bases outside the gene matches: 10. CDR1 and CDR2 from the germline V gene are SGHVS and FQNEAQ.